This T cell receptor beta chain was recorded in a study of cytomegalovirus exposure and HLA in healthy donors. Turning to the study itself: The approximately 600 first-cohort repertoires shared a platform with the 120 validation repertoires, as reported in a later analysis. Overall study findings and caveats: A subsequent analysis found that TCR clusters from the first cohort also tended to co-occur in the 110 or so validation repertoires, with less than 95% of cluster scores above 0.

TCRdb keeps only in-frame clones here, not all; method: immunoSEQ multiplex PCR. The data hold tens of thousands of clones, with over 90% observed a single time. About this clone: Its specificity is unknown.

The germline CDR1 and CDR2 sequences are SGHRS and YFSETQ. V gave up 0 bases and J gave up 0 bases; unmatched junction bases: 4. CDR3 length equals 16 residues. The sequence derives from a woman aged 18 to 35 in good health and CMV-seropositive. The source material was PBMCs. The chain joins TRBV5-1 to TRBJ2-7, with 9 bases matching TRBD2. The DNA of the CDR3 is TGCGCCAGCAGCTTGGGCGGCGGGGGGGCCTCCTACGAGCAGTACTTC. This sequence encodes CASSLGGGGASYEQYF.